A single sample is the source of the 32 T cell receptor beta chains below, sequenced in a study of shared clonotypes between healthy human individuals. TCRdb's table, derived via immunoSEQ multiplex PCR, lists solely in-frame clones and lacks some. Among fewer than 2.5 million clones listed, roughly 93% were seen once. The sample comprised naive CD4+ T cells from PBMCs. Subset given: CD45RA+ positively selected. These receptors were obtained from a man between 18 and 29 years old in good health. Some clones in this sample may be carry-over from other donors' samples.

The chain joins TRBV5-1 to TRBJ1-3; D unclear. The CDR3 has 16 amino acids. Trimming stripped 4 bases from V and 0 bases from J, with 14 bases between. Germline V gene data show CDR1 as SGHRS and CDR2 as YFSETQ. In DNA form, the CDR3 reads TGCGCCAGCAGCAGCCGTTCGGCCGTCTCTGGAAACACCATATATTTT. This sequence encodes CASSSRSAVSGNTIYF.

The chain is built from TRBV14 and TRBJ1-1; D gene unclear. The CDR3 spans 14 residues. V gave up 2 bases and J gave up 3 bases, with 10 bases separating them. Germline loops: CDR1 SGHDN, CDR2 FVKESK. CDR3 bases: TGTGCCAGCAGCCAAAAAAGCGGTTACACTGAAGCTTTCTTT. It encodes CASSQKSGYTEAFF.

This chain joins TRBV29-1 and TRBJ1-1; 11 nucleotides align to TRBD1. The germline V gene encodes CDR1 SQVTM and CDR2 ANQGSEA. CDR3 length: 16 residues. V gave up 6 bases and J gave up 1 base; unmatched junction bases: 10. As DNA, the CDR3 is TGCAGCGTAGGCCCGGGACAGGGGGTGAGGAACACTGAAGCTTTCTTT. This codes for CSVGPGQGVRNTEAFF. Variable domain in full (rest from reference TRBV29-1 and TRBJ1-1): SAVISQKPSRDICQRGTSLTIQCQVDSQVTMMFWYRQQPGQSLTLIATANQGSEATYESGFVIDKFPISRPNLTFSTLTVSNMSPEDSSIYLCSVGPGQGVRNTEAFFGQGTRLTVV.

This clone was seen just once. V and J are TRBV11-1 and TRBJ1-1, with D tentatively TRBD1 (5 bases). The V end was cut by 6 bases, the J end by 0 bases, with 14 bases between. This CDR3 spans 15 amino acids. CDR1 is SGHAT, CDR2 FQDESV, per germline (reference sequence). The CDR3 bases are TGTGCCAGCAGAGACGGAGGCAGGGTGAACACTGAAGCTTTCTTT. Translated, it gives CASRDGGRVNTEAFF.

This chain connects TRBV28 to TRBJ2-5, with D possibly called TRBD1 or TRBD2 (7 bases each). The length of the CDR3 is 14 residues. Trimming left V 2 bases short and J 5 bases short, with 12 bases between. The germline gives CDR1 MDHEN, CDR2 SYDVKM. The CDR3 nucleotides are TGTGCCAGCAGTTTAACTCAGGGGGGGGAGACCCAGTACTTC. It yields the protein CASSLTQGGETQYF.

The chain couples TRBV6-6 to TRBJ2-5; unclear D gene. Germline loops: CDR1 MNHNY, CDR2 SVGAGI (reference sequence). V lost 2 bases to trimming and J lost 5 bases, with 6 bases between them. The CDR3 runs 12 residues. CDR3 in amino acids: CASSYPWETQYF. The CDR3 nucleotides are TGTGCCAGCAGTTACCCTTGGGAGACCCAGTACTTC.

J is TRBJ1-2 and V is TRBV9; 9 bases are a match to TRBD1. Per germline, CDR1 SGDLS and CDR2 YYNGEE. Germline trimming cut 1 base from V and 4 bases from J; bases unmatched to any gene: 2. The CDR3 sequence is 14 residues long. CDR3 bases: TGTGCCAGCAGCGTAACAGGGGGCCCCTATGGCTACACCTTC. It is translated as CASSVTGGPYGYTF.

This chain joins TRBV28 and TRBJ1-5; D is unresolved. Trimming took 1 base from V and 6 from J, leaving 7 bases between them. The CDR3 covers 13 residues. Germline V CDR1 and CDR2: MDHEN, SYDVKM. Here the CDR3 reads CASSLSRGQPQHF. CDR3 DNA sequence: TGTGCCAGCAGTTTATCCCGGGGTCAGCCCCAGCATTTT.

This sequence joins TRBV7-2 and TRBJ1-5; no definite D call. Trimming took off 5 bases at V and 1 base at J, with 12 bases between the two ends. The CDR3 covers 15 residues. Per the germline V gene, CDR1 is SGHTA and CDR2 is FQGNSA. As DNA, the CDR3 is TGTGCCAGCAGCCCAGGCCCACCCAGCAATCAGCCCCAGCATTTT. It yields the protein CASSPGPPSNQPQHF.

The rearrangement links TRBV7-9 to TRBJ2-7; 9 positions match TRBD1. The germline CDR1 and CDR2 sequences are SEHNR and FQNEAQ (reference sequence). V trimming: 7 bases; J trimming: 4 bases; junction bases outside the gene matches: 5. This CDR3 spans 13 amino acids. The CDR3 sequence: CASTPTGGYEQYF. The CDR3 bases are TGTGCCAGCACCCCGACAGGGGGGTACGAGCAGTACTTC.

This clone was seen only a few times. This chain connects TRBV12-5 to TRBJ1-1, with D hard to call. V was shortened by 1 base and J by 7 bases, with 10 bases between the two germline ends. This CDR3 has 13 residues. CDR1 is LGHNT, CDR2 FRNRAP, per germline. This chain's CDR3 is CASGLGLGREAFF. The CDR3 nucleotides read TGTGCTAGTGGTTTGGGCTTGGGTCGTGAAGCTTTCTTT.

This chain uses TRBV19 with TRBJ1-1; D call uncertain. The germline gives CDR1 LNHDA, CDR2 SQIVND (reference sequence). This CDR3 is 13 amino acids long. Trimming shortened V by 5 bases and J by 5 bases, and 12 bases separated the two germline ends. The CDR3 DNA follows: TGTGCCAGTAGTCGATTAACGATGACTGAAGCTTTCTTT. Residues: CASSRLTMTEAFF.

The chain couples TRBV5-6 to TRBJ1-2; D remains ambiguous. Germline loops: CDR1 SGHDT, CDR2 YYEEEE. Trimming left V 4 bases short and J 3 bases short, with 7 bases between. This CDR3 is 12 amino acids long. For the CDR3, the DNA is TGTGCCAGCAGCCGGGCAGACTATGGCTACACCTTC. Amino acids: CASSRADYGYTF.

V and J are TRBV28 and TRBJ2-5; D remains ambiguous. The CDR3 length is 11 residues. Trimming removed 10 bases from V and 5 bases from J, with 11 bases in between. Germline V gene data show CDR1 as MDHEN and CDR2 as SYDVKM. CDR3 sequence (DNA): TGTGCCACCCTGTCTCCGGAGACCCAGTACTTC. Protein product: CATLSPETQYF.

The rearrangement uses TRBV28 and TRBJ1-4; D might be TRBD1 (6 bases). Between the trimmed V and J ends, which lost 4 bases and 11 bases, there was a span of 17 bases. This CDR3 spans 14 amino acids. CDR1 and CDR2 from the germline V gene are MDHEN and SYDVKM. CDR3 in amino acids: CASSSSAPDRKLFF. The CDR3, as DNA: TGTGCCAGCAGTTCCTCAGCGCCAGACAGGAAACTGTTTTTT.

V and J are TRBV4-1 and TRBJ2-1; D is unclear. This CDR3 region has 13 residues. V lost 0 bases and J lost 15, with 15 bases in between. Germline CDR1 and CDR2: MGHRA and YSYEKL. CDR3 in amino acids: CASSQDRGSHSFF. For the CDR3, the DNA is TGCGCCAGCAGCCAAGATAGAGGCAGTCATTCGTTCTTC.

The V call is TRBV7-9, the J call TRBJ2-7, with 7 bases identical to TRBD1. The junction had 6 bases not matched to a gene; V was cut back by 4 bases and J by 0 bases. The CDR3 length is 15 residues. Germline CDR1 reads SEHNR; CDR2 reads FQNEAQ (reference sequence). The CDR3 protein is CASSSGTEDSYEQYF. The CDR3 coding sequence is TGTGCCAGCAGCTCCGGGACAGAGGACTCCTACGAGCAGTACTTC.

J is TRBJ1-5 and V is TRBV11-2; 7 nucleotides match TRBD1. The germline V gene has CDR1 SGHAT and CDR2 FQNNGV. The CDR3 loop spans 16 amino acids. V shed 6 bases, J shed 0 bases, and the junction held 8 bases outside the gene matches. In DNA, the CDR3 is TGTGCCAGCAGGACCATTGGGACAGATAGCAATCAGCCCCAGCATTTT. Encoded protein: CASRTIGTDSNQPQHF.

This chain connects TRBV5-1 to TRBJ2-1, with TRBD2 matching 10 bases. Unmatched junction bases numbered 5, after V lost 2 bases and J lost 6 bases. This CDR3 has 15 amino acids. Germline values: CDR1 SGHRS, CDR2 YFSETQ. Here the CDR3 reads CASSFLAGAGNEQFF. The CDR3 DNA reads as TGCGCCAGCAGCTTCCTAGCGGGAGCGGGCAATGAGCAGTTCTTC.

Remarks on this clone: The sample has other DNA sequences that encode this CDR3 too. The chain recombines TRBV7-9 with TRBJ1-3, with a weak D call TRBD1 (5 bases). The germline CDR1 and CDR2 sequences are SEHNR and FQNEAQ (reference sequence). This CDR3 has 15 residues. V lost 1 base to trimming and J lost 0 bases, with 7 bases between them. Here the CDR3 reads CASSLGTLSGNTIYF. The CDR3 region has the DNA TGTGCCAGCAGCTTAGGGACACTCTCTGGAAACACCATATATTTT. The variable domain in full, completed from reference TRBV7-9 and TRBJ1-3, reads DTGVSQNPRHKITKRGQNVTFRCDPISEHNRLYWYRQTLGQGPEFLTYFQNEAQLEKSRLLSDRFSAERPKGSFSTLEIQRTEQGDSAMYLCASSLGTLSGNTIYFGEGSWLTVV.

The rearrangement uses TRBV7-8 and TRBJ1-1; D ambiguous. Deletions cut 8 bases from V and 2 bases from J, with 3 bases between. Germline CDR1 reads SGHVS; CDR2 reads FQNEAQ. This CDR3 comprises 10 residues. The CDR3 sequence is CASANTEAFF. CDR3 coding DNA: TGTGCCAGCGCCAACACTGAAGCTTTCTTT.

This sequence joins TRBV5-4 and TRBJ2-3, with 9 nucleotides matching TRBD2. Germline CDR1 SGHNT, CDR2 YYREEE (reference sequence). V dropped 4 bases and J dropped 0; count of bases not matched to a gene: 6. The CDR3 consists of 16 residues. CDR3 sequence: CASSRTSGPSTDTQYF. For the CDR3, the DNA is TGTGCCAGCAGCCGAACTAGCGGGCCTAGCACAGATACGCAGTATTTT.

This clone was found a few times. The same CDR3 is also encoded by other DNA sequences in this sample. This chain uses TRBV19 with TRBJ2-7; 10 bases fit TRBD1. CDR3 length: 14 amino acids. The V segment lost 4 bases and the J segment 4 bases; nucleotides outside the gene matches: 4. Germline V gives CDR1 LNHDA, CDR2 SQIVND (reference sequence). This CDR3 reads CASSTRQGAYEQYF. CDR3 nucleotide sequence: TGTGCCAGTAGTACGAGACAGGGGGCGTACGAGCAGTACTTC.

This chain connects TRBV27 to TRBJ2-3; 7 bases line up with TRBD2. The length of the CDR3 is 13 residues. V lost 7 bases to trimming and J lost 0 bases; unmatched junction nucleotides: 1. The germline CDR1 and CDR2 sequences are MNHEY and SMNVEV (reference sequence). CDR3: CASKLASTDTQYF. Here the CDR3 DNA reads TGTGCCAGCAAACTAGCGAGCACAGATACGCAGTATTTT.

J is TRBJ1-4 and V is TRBV6-6, with unresolved D. CDR3 length equals 14 residues. Germline CDR1 is MNHNY and CDR2 is SVGAGI (reference sequence). V was trimmed by 2 bases and J by 0 bases, leaving 4 bases between them. In DNA, the CDR3 is TGTGCCAGCAGTTACCAAACAACTAATGAAAAACTGTTTTTT. Translating gives CASSYQTTNEKLFF.

J is TRBJ2-3 and V is TRBV28; D tentatively fits TRBD1 or TRBD2 (7 bases each). Germline V gene data show CDR1 as MDHEN and CDR2 as SYDVKM. The CDR3 consists of 19 residues. The germline V and J ends were trimmed by 6 bases and 2 bases, with 27 bases remaining between them. CDR3: CASSPQGGGLSWTTDTQYF. The CDR3 region has the DNA TGTGCCAGCAGCCCTCAGGGGGGAGGGCTATCTTGGACCACAGATACGCAGTATTTT.

The table lists this clone with a count of one. The CDR3 coding sequence is TGCGCCAGCAGCCGGATAGCGGTTGAAGATACGCAGTATTTT. It yields the protein CASSRIAVEDTQYF. The rearrangement links TRBV4-3 to TRBJ2-3; tentative D call: TRBD2 (6 bases). V gave up 4 bases and J gave up 5 bases, with 13 bases separating them. CDR3 length equals 14 residues. The germline gives CDR1 LGHNA, CDR2 YSLEER.

The J gene is TRBJ2-1, the V gene TRBV11-1, with 8 bases matching TRBD2. The germline CDR1 and CDR2 sequences are SGHAT and FQDESV (reference sequence). The V gene end was trimmed by 5 bases and the J gene end by 5 bases; junction bases not matched to a gene: 17. CDR3 length: 18 residues. DNA of the CDR3: TGTGCCAGCAGCCGCAGCTCTCCAAGCGGGAGCTTAAACAATGAGCAGTTCTTC. Protein sequence: CASSRSSPSGSLNNEQFF.

In nucleotides, the CDR3 is TGTGCCAGCAGAACAGGGGCTGGAAACACCATATATTTT. It specifies CASRTGAGNTIYF. This rearrangement joins TRBV7-8 to TRBJ1-3; 7 positions agree with TRBD1. V lost 6 bases to trimming and J lost 2 bases; unmatched junction nucleotides: 1. Germline V gene data show CDR1 as SGHVS and CDR2 as FQNEAQ. The CDR3 contains 13 residues.

This chain joins TRBV7-2 and TRBJ2-7; no reliable D call. V dropped 5 bases and J dropped 2 bases, with 10 bases sitting between them. Germline V gene lookup returns CDR1 SGHTA and CDR2 FQGNSA. There are 13 residues in the CDR3. The CDR3 sequence is CASSPPRTYEQYF. For the CDR3, the DNA is TGTGCCAGCAGCCCGCCCAGAACCTACGAGCAGTACTTC.

The chain couples TRBV28 to TRBJ2-5; 7 bases are shared with TRBD2. Germline trimming cut 5 bases from V and 1 base from J; bases unmatched to any gene: 4. Germline V CDR1 and CDR2: MDHEN, SYDVKM. This CDR3 comprises 14 residues. The CDR3 loop is CASSVGGGQETQYF. CDR3 nucleotide sequence: TGTGCCAGCAGTGTTGGGGGGGGCCAAGAGACCCAGTACTTC.

V usage is TRBV18 and J usage is TRBJ2-6, with 8 bases matching TRBD1. The junction had 4 bases not matched to a gene; V was cut back by 5 bases and J by 4 bases. The CDR3 has 15 residues. Germline values: CDR1 KGHSH, CDR2 LQKENI. The CDR3, as DNA: TGTGCCAGCTCAGTTCAGGGGGCCGGGGCCAACGTCCTGACTTTC. Protein product: CASSVQGAGANVLTF.